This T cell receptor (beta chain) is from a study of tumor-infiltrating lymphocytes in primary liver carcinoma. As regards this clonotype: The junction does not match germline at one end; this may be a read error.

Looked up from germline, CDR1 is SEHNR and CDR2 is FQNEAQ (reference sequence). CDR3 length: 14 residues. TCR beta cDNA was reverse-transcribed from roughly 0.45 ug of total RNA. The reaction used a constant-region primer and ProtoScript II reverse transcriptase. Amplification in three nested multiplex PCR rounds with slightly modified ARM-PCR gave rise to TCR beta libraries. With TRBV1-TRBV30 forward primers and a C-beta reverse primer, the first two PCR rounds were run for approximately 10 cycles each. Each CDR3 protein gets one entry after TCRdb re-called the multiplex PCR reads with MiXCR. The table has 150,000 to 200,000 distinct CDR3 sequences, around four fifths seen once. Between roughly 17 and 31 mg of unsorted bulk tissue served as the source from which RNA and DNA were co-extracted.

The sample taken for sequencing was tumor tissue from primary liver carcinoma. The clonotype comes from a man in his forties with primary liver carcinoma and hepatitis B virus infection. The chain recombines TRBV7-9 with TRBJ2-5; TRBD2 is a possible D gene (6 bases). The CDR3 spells CVSGSGVALETQYF. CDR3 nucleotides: TGTGTCAGCGGCTCGGGAGTAGCCCTCGAGACCCAGTACTTC. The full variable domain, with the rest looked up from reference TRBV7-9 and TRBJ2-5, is DTGVSQNPRHKITKRGQNVTFRCDPISEHNRLYWYRQTLGQGPEFLTYFQNEAQLEKSRLLSDRFSAERPKGSFSTLEIQRTEQGDSAMYLCVSGSGVALETQYFGPGTRLLVL.